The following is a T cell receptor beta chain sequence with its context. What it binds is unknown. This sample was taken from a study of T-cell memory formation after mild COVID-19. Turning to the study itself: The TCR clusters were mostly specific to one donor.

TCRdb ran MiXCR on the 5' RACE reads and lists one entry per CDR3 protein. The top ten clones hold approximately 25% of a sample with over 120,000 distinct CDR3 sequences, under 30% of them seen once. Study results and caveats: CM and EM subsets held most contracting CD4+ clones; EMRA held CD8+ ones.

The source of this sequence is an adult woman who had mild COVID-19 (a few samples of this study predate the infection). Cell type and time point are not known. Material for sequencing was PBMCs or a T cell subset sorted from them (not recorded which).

CDR3 protein: CASSQGGGTDTQYF. Here the CDR3 DNA reads TGCGCCAGCAGCCAAGGGGGCGGCACAGATACGCAGTATTTT. The chain employs TRBV4-3 and TRBJ2-3; D possibly corresponds to TRBD1 (5 bases). The germline V gene has CDR1 LGHNA and CDR2 YSLEER. There are 14 residues in the CDR3. Trimming removed 1 base at V and 1 base at J, with 6 bases between.